This section outlines one T cell receptor beta chain sequence together with its context. Its target is unknown. Germline values: CDR1 SGHKS, CDR2 YYEKEE (reference sequence). The CDR3 sequence is 13 residues long. V was cut by 5 bases and J by 7 bases, with 16 bases left in between. TCRdb passed the 5' RACE reads through MiXCR, listing each CDR3 protein once. Of about 280,000 distinct CDR3 sequences listed, under 8.5% are singletons. This entry is derived from a study of T-cell memory formation after mild COVID-19. Study-wide background: Largely, TCR clusters stayed within a single donor. Whole-study findings and limits: From day 15 to 85, contracting clones were balanced between CD4 and CD8, whereas later expanders leaned toward CD4+.

Sequencing used PBMCs or a T cell subset sorted from them (not recorded which). This receptor was obtained from a man aged 18 to 30 who had mild COVID-19 (a few samples of this study predate the infection). Cell type and time point are not known. The chain employs TRBV5-5 and TRBJ2-7; D possibly matches TRBD1 or TRBD2 (5 bases each). Here the CDR3 reads CASSSGPGLEQYF. CDR3 bases: TGTGCCAGCAGTTCGGGGCCCGGGCTGGAGCAGTACTTC.